This passage covers 21 T cell receptor beta chains from one sample sequenced in a study of Graves' ophthalmopathy and Graves' hyperthyroidism. From RNA, the CDR3 regions of TCR beta chains were amplified and sequenced. HTBI-primed first-round RT-PCR preceded second-round multiplex PCR. TCRdb redid the calling of the multiplex PCR reads with MiXCR, one entry per CDR3 protein. The repertoire holds around 1.1 million distinct CDR3 sequences, with roughly two fifths as singletons. The sample comprised peripheral blood or thyroid tissue (not recorded which). The receptors stem from an adult man with Graves' hyperthyroidism.

This clonotype was detected many times. V and J are TRBV20-1 and TRBJ2-7; 10 nucleotides match TRBD1. V lost 3 bases, J lost 0 bases, and 8 bases stayed unmatched. CDR3 length: 16 residues. Germline assignment: CDR1 DFQATT and CDR2 SNEGSKA (reference sequence). The CDR3 region is CSASSRDRGHSYEQYF. The CDR3 DNA reads TGCAGTGCTAGCTCCCGGGACAGGGGCCACTCCTACGAGCAGTACTTC.

Points on this clonotype: No DNA is shown, since the ends of the CDR3 on it are uncertain; the CDR3 is the one TCRdb lists. V gene TRBV11-2 combines with J gene TRBJ1-2. CDR1 and CDR2 (germline): SGHAT, FQNNGV. Counting both end residues, the CDR3 totals 11 amino acids. The CDR3 region is CASSLVGVGTF.

V is TRBV20-1 and J is TRBJ2-6; D may match TRBD1 or TRBD2 (5 bases each). The CDR3 is made up of 16 amino acids. Trimming took off 0 bases at V and 0 bases at J, with 9 bases between the two ends. Germline loops: CDR1 DFQATT, CDR2 SNEGSKA (reference sequence). The CDR3 protein is CSAREGPPSGANVLTF. In nucleotides, the CDR3 is TGCAGTGCTAGAGAGGGACCTCCCTCTGGGGCCAACGTCCTGACTTTC.

In its sample, this clonotype was seen many times. The gene calls are TRBV19 and TRBJ2-7, with a possible D match to TRBD1 (6 bases). The V end was cut by 6 bases, the J end by 7 bases, with 16 bases between. CDR3 length: 13 amino acids. Germline CDR1 is LNHDA and CDR2 is SQIVND (reference sequence). This CDR3 is CASRHPQGGEQYF. CDR3 sequence (DNA): TGTGCCAGTAGGCACCCACAGGGCGGAGAGCAGTACTTC.

The rearrangement links TRBV12-3 or TRBV12-4 to TRBJ2-5, with D possibly being TRBD1 (7 bases). With 8 bases removed from V and 7 bases from J, the gap between germline ends came to 14 bases. CDR3 length equals 12 residues. This chain's CDR3 is CASQGGEGTQYF. DNA of the CDR3: TGTGCCAGCCAGGGGGGAGAGGGGACCCAGTACTTC.

The genes are TRBV9 and TRBJ1-5, with D perhaps TRBD2 (6 bases). The DNA end lines up better with TRBJ2-3; the J call may be wrong. The germline V gene has CDR1 SGDLS and CDR2 YYNGEE. The CDR3 has 15 residues. Here the CDR3 DNA reads TGTGCCAGCAGCGTGGCTAGCGTCCAATCGGATACGCAGTATTTT. This codes for CASSVASVQSDTQYF.

This clonotype was detected only a few times. The chain recombines TRBV6-1 with TRBJ1-5; D perhaps matches TRBD1 (6 bases). CDR1 MNHNS and CDR2 SASEGT come from the germline V gene. The CDR3 runs to 18 residues. V was clipped by 7 bases and J by 2 bases, with 24 bases between them. CDR3 in DNA: TGTGCCAGCATGGGGAAACCGGGACACCCTATTGGCAATCAGCCCCAGCATTTT. Translating it yields CASMGKPGHPIGNQPQHF.

This clonotype was seen repeatedly, ten times or more. The chain carries TRBV10-3 and TRBJ2-7; possibly TRBD2 for D (6 bases). Germline CDR1 and CDR2: ENHRY and SYGVKD. CDR3 length: 12 amino acids. V was cut by 7 bases and J by 2 bases, with 9 bases left in between. This CDR3 reads CAIKRGTYEQYF. Written as DNA, the CDR3 is TGTGCCATCAAACGGGGGACCTACGAGCAGTACTTC.

V is TRBV7-2 and J is TRBJ1-1, with D unresolved. Germline V gene lookup returns CDR1 SGHTA and CDR2 FQGNSA. CDR3 size: 14 residues. Trimming stripped 5 bases from V and 6 bases from J, with 16 bases between. CDR3 DNA: TGTGCCAGCAGCGTCATACAAAGTAACTCTGAAGCTTTCTTT. Its protein product is CASSVIQSNSEAFF.

This clonotype was picked up many times. The chain recombines TRBV5-1 with TRBJ1-1, with 9 bases that match TRBD1. The CDR3 length is 13 residues. Trimming at V came to 4 bases and at J to 8 bases, leaving 6 bases not matched to a gene. Germline CDR1 is SGHRS and CDR2 is YFSETQ. CDR3 in DNA: TGCGCCAGCAGCCTGGGACAGGGCCCAGAAGCTTTCTTT. Its protein product is CASSLGQGPEAFF. The full variable domain, in which reference TRBV5-1 and TRBJ1-1 provide the parts outside the CDR3, is KAGVTQTPRYLIKTRGQQVTLSCSPISGHRSVSWYQQTPGQGLQFLFEYFSETQRNKGNFPGRFSGRQFSNSRSEMNVSTLELGDSALYLCASSLGQGPEAFFGQGTRLTVV.

Details on this clonotype: With a much larger clone just one base away, this may be a read error. The chain recombines TRBV6-6 with TRBJ2-5; TRBD1 matches 12 bases. The CDR3 spans 17 residues. The germline V gene has CDR1 MNHNY and CDR2 SVGAGI (reference sequence). The CDR3 is CASSRRDRGRVGETHYF. The CDR3 bases are TGTGCCAGCAGTCGCAGGGACAGGGGGCGGGTAGGAGAGACCCATTACTTC.

This clonotype was recorded at least ten times. The chain recombines TRBV24-1 with TRBJ1-1; D is unresolved. Germline assignment: CDR1 KGHDR and CDR2 SFDVKD. CDR3 length: 13 amino acids. Trimming left V 9 bases short and J 2 bases short, with 12 bases between. DNA for the CDR3: TGTGCCACCCGCCCTGGACCTAACACTGAAGCTTTCTTT. This translates into CATRPGPNTEAFF.

J is TRBJ2-7 and V is TRBV6-5; a weak D match, TRBD2 (7 bases). There are 17 residues in the CDR3. CDR1 is MNHEY and CDR2 is SVGAGI in the germline V gene. The V end lost 0 bases, the J end lost 2 bases, and 17 bases lay between the germline ends. Here the CDR3 DNA reads TGTGCCAGCAGTTACTCCGGAGGGGGGGCGGAACCCTACGAGCAGTACTTC. This gives the protein CASSYSGGGAEPYEQYF.

V and J are TRBV10-2 and TRBJ2-7; 9 positions agree with TRBD1. CDR3 length equals 16 residues. Germline CDR1 WSHSY, CDR2 SAAADI. J was trimmed by 4 bases and V by 4 bases; bases with no gene match: 11. The CDR3 reads CASSAGTGKEDYEQYF. Written as DNA, the CDR3 is TGCGCCAGCAGTGCCGGGACAGGGAAAGAGGATTACGAGCAGTACTTC.

In the case of this clonotype: Its ends do not fully match the called genes, so a read error is possible. The chain is built from TRBV29-1 and TRBJ2-3; tentatively, D is TRBD1 (5 bases). This CDR3 spans 13 amino acids. Germline-derived CDR1 and CDR2 are SQVTM and ANQGSEA. CDR3 loop: CSVEGQHTDTQCF. For the CDR3, the DNA is TGCAGCGTTGAAGGACAGCACACAGATACGCAGTGTTTT.

The V and J genes are TRBV6-2 or TRBV6-3 and TRBJ1-5; TRBD1 agrees at 7 bases. The CDR3 is made up of 14 amino acids. The germline V gene encodes CDR1 MNHEY and CDR2 SVGEGT. Trimming removed 7 bases from V and 7 bases from J; junction bases left unmatched: 10. CDR3 DNA sequence: TGTGCCAGCACCCATGGAGGGGGCGGCCAGCCCCAGCATTTT. Its protein is CASTHGGGGQPQHF.

CDR3 loop: CASSEAWGGYGYTF. DNA of the CDR3: TGTGCCAGCAGTGAAGCTTGGGGCGGCTATGGCTACACCTTC. The chain uses TRBV2 and TRBJ1-2; D might be TRBD1 (5 bases). CDR1 is SNHLY, CDR2 FYNNEI, per germline. The CDR3 covers 14 residues. V was clipped by 0 bases and J by 4 bases, with 9 bases between them.

The table lists this clonotype with many counts. V is TRBV6-5 and J is TRBJ2-5, with unresolved D. The CDR3 loop spans 13 amino acids. Germline V gene data show CDR1 as MNHEY and CDR2 as SVGAGI. The V and J ends lost 2 bases and 5 bases respectively, with 9 bases between them. CDR3: CASSYILGETQYF. CDR3 coding DNA: TGTGCCAGCAGTTACATCCTCGGGGAGACCCAGTACTTC.

The chain couples TRBV15 to TRBJ2-7; perhaps TRBD1 as D (6 bases). Germline CDR1 and CDR2: LNHNV and YYDKDF (reference sequence). CDR3 length: 13 amino acids. Trimming took 5 bases from V and 6 from J, leaving 14 bases between them. The CDR3 DNA reads TGTGCCACCAGCGTGGGACACGGGGCCGAGCAGTACTTC. Translated: CATSVGHGAEQYF.

The chain uses TRBV27 and TRBJ2-2; D unclear. CDR3 length equals 13 residues. The V gene lost 4 bases and the J gene lost 8 bases, with 11 bases spanning the gap. In germline, CDR1 is MNHEY, CDR2 SMNVEV (reference sequence). The CDR3 bases are TGTGCCAGCAGTTCGACCCGGCTTGGGGAGCTGTTTTTT. It translates to CASSSTRLGELFF.

In this sample, this clonotype turned up many times. The J gene is TRBJ1-2, the V gene TRBV12-3 or TRBV12-4; D is ambiguous. This CDR3 has 12 amino acids. V was clipped by 2 bases and J by 4 bases, with 5 bases between them. The CDR3 here is CASSLTVYGYTF. The CDR3 DNA sequence: TGTGCCAGCAGTTTAACTGTCTATGGCTACACCTTC.